These 4 T cell receptor beta chains originate from one sample sequenced in a study of T cells in Graves' hyperthyroidism and ophthalmopathy. TCR beta CDR3 region amplification was performed from RNA transcripts. TCR CDR3 regions were first amplified by RT-PCR with HTBI primers. TCRdb fed the multiplex PCR reads into MiXCR, producing one record per CDR3 protein. The sample consists of about 620,000 distinct CDR3 sequences, around 15% of them appearing once. The sequenced material came from blood. The source of these receptors is a young woman with Graves' hyperthyroidism.

This clonotype was seen many times. This chain connects TRBV7-8 to TRBJ2-3; TRBD2 matches 7 bases. The CDR3 is 15 residues long. Germline V gives CDR1 SGHVS, CDR2 FQNEAQ. The V and J ends lost 0 bases and 2 bases, in that order; junction bases with no gene match: 2. In DNA form, the CDR3 reads TGTGCCAGCAGCTTAGCTCTAGCGGCCACAGATACGCAGTATTTT. As protein: CASSLALAATDTQYF.

This clonotype was seen many times. This chain links TRBV7-2 with TRBJ1-5; 7 bases align to TRBD1. Germline CDR1 SGHTA, CDR2 FQGNSA. V lost 1 base, J lost 4 bases, and 4 bases stayed unmatched. CDR3 length: 15 residues. The CDR3 DNA is TGTGCCAGCAGCTTAGAGAGGGGGCAGAATCAGCCCCAGCATTTT. Translation: CASSLERGQNQPQHF.

This clonotype occurred a few times. The gene calls are TRBV20-1 and TRBJ2-1; the match to TRBD2 covers 10 bases. Germline V gene sequence: CDR1 DFQATT, CDR2 SNEGSKA (reference sequence). The CDR3 spans 15 residues. V was clipped by 3 bases and J by 8 bases; unmatched bases: 10. CDR3 bases: TGCAGTGCTAGTGGGGCTAGCGGGAGCGTAGATGAGCAGTTCTTC. Its protein is CSASGASGSVDEQFF.

This clonotype is a singleton in its sample. The rearrangement joins TRBV28 to TRBJ1-4; D unresolved. The CDR3 loop spans 15 amino acids. Trimming cost V 4 bases and J 7 bases, with 16 bases left between them. The germline V gene has CDR1 MDHEN and CDR2 SYDVKM. Here the CDR3 DNA reads TGTGCCAGCAGTTCCCCGACACTGGGCTCTGAAAAACTGTTTTTT. The encoded protein is CASSSPTLGSEKLFF.